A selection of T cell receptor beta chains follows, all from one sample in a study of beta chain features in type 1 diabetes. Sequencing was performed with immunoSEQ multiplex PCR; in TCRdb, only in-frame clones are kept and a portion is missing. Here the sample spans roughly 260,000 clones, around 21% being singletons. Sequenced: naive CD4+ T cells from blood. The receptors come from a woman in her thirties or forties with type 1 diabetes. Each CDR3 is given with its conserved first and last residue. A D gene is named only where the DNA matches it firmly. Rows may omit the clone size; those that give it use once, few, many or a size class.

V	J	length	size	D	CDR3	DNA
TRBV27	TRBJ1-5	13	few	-	CASSPDRNQPQHF	TGTGCCAGCAGTCCAGACAGAAATCAGCCCCAGCATTTT
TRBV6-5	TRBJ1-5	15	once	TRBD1	CASSPTGVGNQPQHF	TGTGCCAGCAGTCCCACAGGGGTTGGCAATCAGCCCCAGCATTTT
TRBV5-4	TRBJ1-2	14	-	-	CASSLGEAYYGYTF	TGTGCCAGCAGCTTGGGAGAGGCGTACTATGGCTACACCTTC
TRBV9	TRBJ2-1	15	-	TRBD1	CASSPNPGTAYEQFF	TGTGCCAGCAGCCCGAACCCTGGGACAGCATATGAGCAGTTCTTC
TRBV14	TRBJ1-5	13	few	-	CASSQVRGQPQHF	TGTGCCAGCAGCCAAGTTCGGGGTCAGCCCCAGCATTTT
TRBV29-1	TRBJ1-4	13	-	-	CSVLVVPNEKLFF	TGCAGCGTTCTGGTAGTACCTAATGAAAAACTGTTTTTT
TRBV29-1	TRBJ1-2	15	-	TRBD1	CSVGRGGQGSYGYTF	TGCAGCGTTGGACGGGGGGGACAGGGGTCCTATGGCTACACCTTC
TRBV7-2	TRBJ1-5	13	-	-	CASRKSRAEPQHF	TGTGCCAGCAGAAAGTCGAGGGCCGAGCCCCAGCATTTT
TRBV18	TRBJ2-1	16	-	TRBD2	CASSPPSSGGALEQFF	TGTGCCAGCTCACCGCCTTCTAGCGGGGGGGCCCTGGAGCAGTTCTTC
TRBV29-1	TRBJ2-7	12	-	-	CSVASLRGEQYF	TGCAGCGTTGCTTCCTTGAGGGGGGAGCAGTACTTC
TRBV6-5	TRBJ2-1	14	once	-	CASSEGLASNEQFF	TGTGCCAGCAGTGAAGGTTTAGCAAGCAATGAGCAGTTCTTC